Listed here are 24 T cell receptor beta chains from one sample, sequenced in a study of T-cell memory formation after mild COVID-19. Using its own MiXCR run on the 5' RACE reads, TCRdb lists one record per CDR3 protein. Altogether approximately 390,000 distinct CDR3 sequences are present, roughly 15% being singletons, with the ten largest covering around a fifth. The specimen sequenced was PBMCs or a T cell subset sorted from them (not recorded which). The source of these receptors is a man aged 18 to 30 who had mild COVID-19 (a few samples of this study predate the infection). Cell type and time point are not known.

This clonotype was observed a few times. The chain employs TRBV20-1 and TRBJ1-5; 7 nucleotides agree with TRBD1. Germline trimming cut 0 bases from V and 6 bases from J; bases unmatched to any gene: 5. CDR3 length equals 14 residues. Germline V CDR1 and CDR2: DFQATT, SNEGSKA (reference sequence). CDR3 nucleotides: TGCAGTGCTAGAGATAACAGGGGAAGTCAGCCCCAGCATTTT. Translation gives CSARDNRGSQPQHF.

V and J are TRBV4-3 and TRBJ2-7, with a possible D match to TRBD1 (5 bases). This CDR3 is 15 amino acids long. Germline assignment: CDR1 LGHNA and CDR2 YSLEER. Between the trimmed V and J ends, which lost 0 bases and 6 bases, there was a span of 15 bases. The CDR3 sequence is CASSQEPDSLSEQYF. The CDR3 DNA is TGCGCCAGCAGCCAAGAACCCGACAGCTTAAGCGAGCAGTACTTC.

This chain joins TRBV20-1 and TRBJ2-5, with 8 bases identical to TRBD2. The germline V gene has CDR1 DFQATT and CDR2 SNEGSKA (reference sequence). The trim removed 6 bases at V and 4 bases at J, leaving 13 bases unmatched. The CDR3 length is 15 residues. CDR3 DNA: TGCAGTGCGTCCCCGGGACTAGTGGCGCGAGAGACCCAGTACTTC. As protein: CSASPGLVARETQYF.

On this clonotype: This CDR3 fails to terminate in the conserved phenylalanine or tryptophan, so it likely reflects a read error. No DNA is shown, since the ends of the CDR3 on it are uncertain; the CDR3 is the one TCRdb lists. CDR3 sequence: CASSLRAGPRVI. J is TRBJ2-5 and V is TRBV7-8; TRBD2, the table's D call, was not compared with the DNA. Germline CDR1 SGHVS, CDR2 FQNEAQ. The CDR3 has 12 residues if both end residues are counted.

This clonotype was counted a few times. As DNA, the CDR3 is TGTGCCAGCAGCCGGCGTACGACGGATACGCAGTATTTT. Amino acid sequence: CASSRRTTDTQYF. The chain recombines TRBV11-2 with TRBJ2-3; the D is unclear. Germline values: CDR1 SGHAT, CDR2 FQNNGV. Trimming pared 5 bases from V and 6 bases from J, leaving 12 bases between. This CDR3 spans 13 amino acids.

The chain links TRBV9 to TRBJ1-4; D not resolved. V lost 3 bases and J 5 bases, leaving 8 bases between the germline ends. The CDR3 runs 13 residues. CDR1 is SGDLS, CDR2 YYNGEE, per germline. The CDR3 reads CASSASGNEKLFF. The CDR3 DNA sequence: TGTGCCAGCAGCGCCTCGGGGAATGAAAAACTGTTTTTT.

The rearrangement uses TRBV12-3 or TRBV12-4 and TRBJ1-6; D is possibly TRBD1 (5 bases). The CDR3 has 16 amino acids. V shed 1 base and J shed 7 bases, with 14 bases lying between them. The DNA for the CDR3 is TGTGCCAGCAGTTTAGGACAGCTGAGACGAAATTCACCCCTCCACTTT. Its translation: CASSLGQLRRNSPLHF.

J is TRBJ1-1 and V is TRBV12-3 or TRBV12-4; 7 positions agree with TRBD1. This CDR3 region has 13 residues. Trimming took 6 bases from V and 7 from J; bases not matched to a gene: 8. In DNA form, the CDR3 reads TGTGCCAGCAGATCCCGGGACAGCTTTGAAGCTTTCTTT. Protein sequence: CASRSRDSFEAFF.

The rearrangement joins TRBV7-2 to TRBJ2-3; D tentatively reads TRBD1 or TRBD2 (5 bases each). The germline CDR1 and CDR2 sequences are SGHTA and FQGNSA. CDR3 length: 16 amino acids. Trimming removed 5 bases from V and 2 bases from J, with 17 bases in between. CDR3 DNA sequence: TGTGCCAGCAGCCCGAGGGGAAGAATTTCCACAGATACGCAGTATTTT. It specifies CASSPRGRISTDTQYF.

This rearrangement joins TRBV4-3 to TRBJ2-2; 8 nucleotides line up with TRBD2. With V trimmed by 0 bases and J by 5 bases, 2 bases remained unmatched. The germline V gene encodes CDR1 LGHNA and CDR2 YSLEER. CDR3 size: 15 residues. The chain's CDR3 is CASSQDTGGTGELFF. CDR3 DNA: TGCGCCAGCAGCCAAGATACGGGGGGGACCGGGGAGCTGTTTTTT.

The rearrangement links TRBV7-2 to TRBJ2-1; 13 nucleotides match TRBD2. The CDR3 totals 15 residues. Germline CDR1 and CDR2: SGHTA and FQGNSA. The V and J ends lost 5 bases and 7 bases, in that order; junction bases with no gene match: 5. The CDR3 loop reads CASSQTSGGINEQFF. The CDR3 nucleotides read TGTGCCAGCAGCCAGACTAGCGGGGGGATAAATGAGCAGTTCTTC.

This clonotype was counted at least ten times. The chain uses TRBV6-2 or TRBV6-3 and TRBJ2-7, with no clear D. This CDR3 is 17 amino acids long. CDR1 and CDR2 (germline): MNHEY, SVGEGT. V was pared by 6 bases and J by 1 base, with 22 bases between. CDR3 in amino acids: CASSPRRNMLESYEQYV. The CDR3 DNA is TGTGCCAGCAGCCCCCGACGTAATATGTTGGAGTCCTACGAGCAGTACGTC.

V gene TRBV4-3 combines with J gene TRBJ1-4; D is undetermined. Germline CDR1 is LGHNA and CDR2 is YSLEER. This CDR3 region has 15 residues. The V gene lost 3 bases and the J gene lost 3 bases, with 11 bases spanning the gap. The CDR3, as DNA: TGCGCCAGCAGCCAGTACGAGGCGGCTAATGAAAAACTGTTTTTT. Translating gives CASSQYEAANEKLFF.

This chain connects TRBV6-2 or TRBV6-3 to TRBJ1-6, with 8 bases fitting TRBD1. Germline V gene lookup returns CDR1 MNHEY and CDR2 SVGEGT. V shed 11 bases, J shed 2 bases, and the junction held 14 bases outside the gene matches. The CDR3 covers 17 residues. CDR3 DNA sequence: TGTGCCGGCGACTGGCAGGGGGCTATAGCCTATAATTCACCCCTCCACTTT. Translating gives CAGDWQGAIAYNSPLHF.

The V call is TRBV5-6, the J call TRBJ2-3; D is perhaps TRBD2 (6 bases). Germline V gives CDR1 SGHDT, CDR2 YYEEEE. This CDR3 is 16 amino acids long. V was shortened by 0 bases and J by 0 bases, with 11 bases between the two germline ends. CDR3 DNA: TGTGCCAGCAGCTTGGGGGCGGGGACGAGCACAGATACGCAGTATTTT. Translating gives CASSLGAGTSTDTQYF.

This clonotype was counted between two and nine times. The J gene is TRBJ2-2, the V gene TRBV12-3 or TRBV12-4; 8 nucleotides align to TRBD1. There are 14 residues in the CDR3. Germline trimming cut 5 bases from V and 2 bases from J; bases unmatched to any gene: 1. DNA of the CDR3: TGTGCCAGCAGTGACAGGGGTAACACCGGGGAGCTGTTTTTT. It translates to CASSDRGNTGELFF.

The chain is built from TRBV4-1 and TRBJ2-2, with D hard to call. Germline lookup yields CDR1 MGHRA and CDR2 YSYEKL. Trimming left V 2 bases short and J 6 bases short, with 10 bases between. The CDR3 extends over 14 amino acids. CDR3 coding DNA: TGCGCCAGCAGCCAATTTAATGGGGCCGGGGAGCTGTTTTTT. The encoded protein is CASSQFNGAGELFF.

This clonotype was picked up a small number of times. CDR3: CASSQAKIPRKGVTGELFF. DNA for the CDR3: TGCGCCAGCAGCCAAGCCAAGATACCCCGGAAGGGGGTCACCGGGGAGCTGTTTTTT. The chain has TRBV4-3 and TRBJ2-2; D possibly corresponds to TRBD1 (6 bases). Germline V CDR1 and CDR2: LGHNA, YSLEER. Trimming pared 1 base from V and 4 bases from J, leaving 22 bases between. The CDR3 covers 19 residues.

This clonotype appeared a few times. The V call is TRBV27, the J call TRBJ1-1, with TRBD1 identical over 10 bases. Germline trimming cut 6 bases from V and 4 bases from J; bases unmatched to any gene: 11. The CDR3 contains 16 residues. Germline CDR1 and CDR2: MNHEY and SMNVEV (reference sequence). The DNA of the CDR3 is TGTGCCAGCAGCCGAGACGGGACAGGGGCCTCCACTGAAGCTTTCTTT. It specifies CASSRDGTGASTEAFF.

In its sample, this clonotype was seen a few times. The chain is built from TRBV5-1 and TRBJ2-3, with D possibly being TRBD2 (6 bases). The CDR3 has 14 residues. Germline V gene lookup returns CDR1 SGHRS and CDR2 YFSETQ. V was cut by 4 bases and J by 1 base, with 10 bases left in between. The CDR3 is CASSGASGTDTQYF. Written as DNA, the CDR3 is TGCGCCAGCAGCGGGGCTAGCGGCACAGATACGCAGTATTTT.

This clonotype showed up many times. The chain has TRBV20-1 and TRBJ2-3; TRBD1 agrees at 9 bases. CDR3 length: 14 amino acids. After removal of 6 bases from V and 1 base from J, the junction contained 5 bases not matched to a gene. Germline V gene sequence: CDR1 DFQATT, CDR2 SNEGSKA (reference sequence). The DNA of the CDR3 is TGCAGTGCAAACAGGGGGCTGGGCACAGATACGCAGTATTTT. This translates into CSANRGLGTDTQYF.

The chain couples TRBV7-2 to TRBJ2-1; no firm D call. Germline V gene data show CDR1 as SGHTA and CDR2 as FQGNSA. Trimming removed 2 bases from V and 8 bases from J, with 7 bases in between. This CDR3 contains 12 residues. The CDR3 DNA reads TGTGCCAGCAGCTTATATGCCGATGAGCAGTTCTTC. Protein product: CASSLYADEQFF.

There are a few counts of this clonotype. The chain couples TRBV20-1 to TRBJ1-5; D not certain. Trimming took off 3 bases at V and 3 bases at J, with 6 bases between the two ends. This CDR3 region has 12 residues. CDR1 DFQATT and CDR2 SNEGSKA come from the germline V gene (reference sequence). The CDR3 protein is CSASASNQPQHF. CDR3 DNA: TGCAGTGCTAGCGCCTCCAATCAGCCCCAGCATTTT.

The gene calls are TRBV18 and TRBJ2-3; D call uncertain. V dropped 4 bases and J dropped 0 bases, with 8 bases sitting between them. The length of the CDR3 is 14 residues. Germline V gives CDR1 KGHSH, CDR2 LQKENI. CDR3 bases: TGTGCCAGCTCACTTCAGCGAAGCACAGATACGCAGTATTTT. Translation: CASSLQRSTDTQYF.